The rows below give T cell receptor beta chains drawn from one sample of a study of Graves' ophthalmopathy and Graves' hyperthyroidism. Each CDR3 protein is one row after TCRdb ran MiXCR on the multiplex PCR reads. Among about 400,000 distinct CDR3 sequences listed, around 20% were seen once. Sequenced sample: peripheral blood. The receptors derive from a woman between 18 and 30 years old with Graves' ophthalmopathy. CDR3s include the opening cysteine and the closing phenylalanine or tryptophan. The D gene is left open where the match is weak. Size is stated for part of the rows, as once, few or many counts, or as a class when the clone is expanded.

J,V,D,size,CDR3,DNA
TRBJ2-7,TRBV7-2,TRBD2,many,CASSLAGRGEQYF,TGTGCCAGCAGCTTAGCGGGGAGGGGCGAGCAGTACTTC
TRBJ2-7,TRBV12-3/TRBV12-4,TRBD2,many,CASSLGTSGNVGYEQYF,TGTGCCAGCAGTTTAGGGACTAGCGGGAACGTCGGCTACGAGCAGTACTTC
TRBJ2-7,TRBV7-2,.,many,CASSLAPHGQYSYEQYF,TGTGCCAGCAGCTTAGCGCCCCACGGACAGTACTCCTACGAGCAGTACTTC
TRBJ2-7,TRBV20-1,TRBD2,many,CSARLAGVPYEQYF,TGCAGTGCTCGACTAGCGGGAGTTCCGTACGAGCAGTACTTC
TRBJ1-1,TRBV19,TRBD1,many,CASSKGGQGAPNEAFF,TGTGCCAGTAGTAAGGGGGGACAGGGGGCCCCGAATGAAGCTTTCTTT
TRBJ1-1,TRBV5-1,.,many,CASSLGEVDTEAFF,TGCGCCAGCAGCTTGGGTGAGGTCGACACTGAAGCTTTCTTT
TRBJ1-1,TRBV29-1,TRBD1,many,CSVDHRGYEAFF,TGCAGCGTTGACCACAGGGGTTATGAAGCTTTCTTT
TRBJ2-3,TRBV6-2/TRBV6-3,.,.,CASSYGLISTDTQYF,TGTGCCAGCAGTTACGGACTAATATCCACAGATACGCAGTATTTT
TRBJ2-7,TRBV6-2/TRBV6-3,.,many,CASDFDDSSYEQYF,TGTGCCAGCGATTTCGACGATAGCTCCTACGAGCAGTACTTC
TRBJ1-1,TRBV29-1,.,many,CSTPRTRYTEAFF,TGCAGCACCCCCCGCACGCGGTACACTGAAGCTTTCTTT
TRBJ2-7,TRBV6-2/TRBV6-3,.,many,CASSPPSGAPSYEQYF,TGTGCCAGCAGTCCCCCAAGTGGGGCCCCCTCCTACGAGCAGTACTTC
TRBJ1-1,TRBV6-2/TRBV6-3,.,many,CASSYSVMEGVNTEAFF,TGTGCCAGCAGTTATAGTGTTATGGAGGGGGTGAACACTGAAGCTTTCTTT
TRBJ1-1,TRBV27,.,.,CASSPSMVSRTEAFF,TGTGCCAGCAGTCCCTCCATGGTGTCGAGGACTGAAGCTTTCTTT
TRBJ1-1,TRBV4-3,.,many,CASSQEPGTTNTEAFF,TGCGCCAGCAGCCAAGAGCCTGGGACAACGAACACTGAAGCTTTCTTT
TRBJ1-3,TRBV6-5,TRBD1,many,CASSSRDRISGNTIYF,TGTGCCAGCAGTTCCCGGGACAGGATCTCTGGAAACACCATATATTTT
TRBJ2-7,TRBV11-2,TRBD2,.,CASSLSGLAGGRSYEQYF,TGTGCCAGCAGCTTATCCGGACTAGCGGGAGGCCGCTCCTACGAGCAGTACTTC
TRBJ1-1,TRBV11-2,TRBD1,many,CASSLEGQGVTEAFF,TGTGCCAGCAGCTTAGAGGGACAGGGAGTAACTGAAGCTTTCTTT
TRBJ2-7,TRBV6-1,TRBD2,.,CASRGTGGLTSYEQYF,TGTGCCAGCAGGGGGACGGGGGGACTGACCTCCTACGAGCAGTACTTC
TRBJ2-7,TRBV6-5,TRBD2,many,CASSRLAGSPYEQYF,TGTGCCAGCAGTCGACTAGCGGGATCCCCCTACGAGCAGTACTTC
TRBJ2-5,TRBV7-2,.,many,CASSRGGGGVRETQYF,TGTGCCAGCAGCCGTGGGGGAGGGGGCGTCAGGGAGACCCAGTACTTC
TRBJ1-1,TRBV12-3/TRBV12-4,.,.,CASSLVRSEAFF,TGTGCCAGCAGTTTAGTTAGGAGTGAAGCTTTCTTT
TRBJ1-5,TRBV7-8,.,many,CASSLAPVVLNQPQHF,TGTGCCAGCAGCTTAGCTCCGGTGGTATTGAATCAGCCCCAGCATTTT
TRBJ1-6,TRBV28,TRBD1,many,CASSRDSNSPLHF,TGTGCCAGCAGTCGGGACAGTAATTCACCCCTCCACTTT
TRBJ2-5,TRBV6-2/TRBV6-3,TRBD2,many,CASSYSTSGSGTQYF,TGTGCCAGCAGTTACTCGACCAGCGGGAGTGGGACCCAGTACTTC